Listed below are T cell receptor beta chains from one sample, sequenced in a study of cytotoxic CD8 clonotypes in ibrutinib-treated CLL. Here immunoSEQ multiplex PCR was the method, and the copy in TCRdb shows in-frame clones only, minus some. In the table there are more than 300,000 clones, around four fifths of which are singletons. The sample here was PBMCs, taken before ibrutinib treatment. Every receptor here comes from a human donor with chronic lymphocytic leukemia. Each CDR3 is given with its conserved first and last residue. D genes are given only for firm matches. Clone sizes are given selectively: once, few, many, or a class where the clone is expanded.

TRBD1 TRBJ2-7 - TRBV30 CAWSSRDRAYEQYF TGTGCCTGGAGTTCGCGGGACAGGGCCTACGAGCAGTACTTC
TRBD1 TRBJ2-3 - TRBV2 CARDRVGSDTQYF TGTGCCAGAGACAGGGTTGGGTCAGATACGCAGTATTTT
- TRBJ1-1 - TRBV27 CASRRSSTNTEAFF TGTGCCAGCAGGAGGAGCTCAACGAACACTGAAGCTTTCTTT
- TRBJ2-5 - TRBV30 CAYRRGDFGETQYF TGTGCCTACCGGAGGGGGGATTTTGGAGAGACCCAGTACTTC
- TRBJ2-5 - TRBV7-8 CASSLWESETQYF TGTGCCAGCAGCTTATGGGAGTCGGAGACCCAGTACTTC
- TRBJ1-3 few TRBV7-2 CASSPRGGGNTIYF TGTGCCAGCAGCCCCCGTGGGGGTGGAAACACCATATATTTT
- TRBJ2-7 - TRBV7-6 CASSLGQGIYEQYF TGTGCCAGCAGCTTGGGGCAGGGGATCTACGAGCAGTACTTC
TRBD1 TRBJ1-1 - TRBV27 CASSPHRGPTEAFF TGTGCCAGCAGTCCACACAGGGGGCCCACTGAAGCTTTCTTT
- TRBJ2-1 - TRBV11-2 CASSLDLGRVGISNEQFF TGTGCCAGCAGCTTAGATCTCGGCAGAGTGGGAATTTCCAATGAGCAGTTCTTC
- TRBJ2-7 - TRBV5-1 CASSLHKNRSYEQYF TGCGCCAGCAGCTTGCACAAGAACCGTTCCTACGAGCAGTACTTC
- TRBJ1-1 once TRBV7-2 CASSFNRLGIREAFF TGTGCCAGCAGCTTTAATCGCCTGGGGATTCGTGAAGCTTTCTTT
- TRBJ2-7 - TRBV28 CASTNPGSSYEQYF TGTGCCAGCACCAACCCGGGAAGCTCCTACGAGCAGTACTTC
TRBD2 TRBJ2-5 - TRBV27 CASRLAGSETQYF TGTGCCAGCAGGTTAGCGGGTTCTGAGACCCAGTACTTC
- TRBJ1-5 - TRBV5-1 CASSPRTDYSNQPQHF TGCGCCAGCAGCCCCCGGACAGATTATAGCAATCAGCCCCAGCATTTT
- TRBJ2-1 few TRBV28 CASSLSPSYEQFF TGTGCCAGCAGTTTGTCCCCTAGCTATGAGCAGTTCTTC
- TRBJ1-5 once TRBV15 CATSRERNQPQHF TGTGCCACCAGCAGAGAGCGCAATCAGCCCCAGCATTTT
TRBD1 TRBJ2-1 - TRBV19 CASSRDSPNNEQFF TGTGCCAGTAGTAGGGACAGCCCTAACAATGAGCAGTTCTTC
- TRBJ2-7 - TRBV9 CASSAFGSYEQYF TGTGCCAGCAGCGCTTTCGGTTCCTACGAGCAGTACTTC